These 20 T cell receptor beta chains were all obtained from the same sample, sequenced in a study of blood T cells in healthy people across ages. For the second PCR, which ran for about 7 to 12 cycles, a sample-barcoded 5' primer and a J-beta primer mix were used. MiXCR was run by TCRdb on the 5' RACE reads, yielding one entry per CDR3 protein. The top ten hold under 20% of the sample, which has approximately 1,100,000 distinct CDR3 sequences, more than 35% seen once. Sequencing was done on a sample of blood. All receptors come from a woman in her sixties in good health.

This clonotype was counted between two and nine times. V is TRBV3-1 and J is TRBJ2-1; tentatively, D is TRBD2 (6 bases). V lost 4 bases, J lost 7 bases, and 20 bases lay in between. Looked up from germline, CDR1 is LGHDT and CDR2 is YNNKEL (reference sequence). The CDR3 runs to 16 residues. The CDR3 nucleotides are TGTGCCAGCAGCCCCAGAGTTGCGGGAAAGGGTAATGAGCAGTTCTTC. Its translation is CASSPRVAGKGNEQFF.

J is TRBJ1-1 and V is TRBV29-1; D perhaps matches TRBD1 (5 bases). The CDR3 covers 15 residues. The V end lost 0 bases, the J end lost 4 bases, and 15 bases lay between the germline ends. Germline CDR1 is SQVTM and CDR2 is ANQGSEA. The CDR3 here is CSVEDPNIGGTEAFF. CDR3 DNA: TGCAGCGTTGAAGATCCAAACATTGGGGGCACTGAAGCTTTCTTT.

The rearrangement uses TRBV2 and TRBJ2-2; D possibly uses TRBD1 or TRBD2 (5 bases each). Germline assignment: CDR1 SNHLY and CDR2 FYNNEI. V lost 7 bases and J 3 bases, leaving 12 bases between the germline ends. The length of the CDR3 is 14 residues. The DNA for the CDR3 is TGTGCCAGCAAATTGGGGGTGGACACCGGGGAGCTGTTTTTT. This sequence encodes CASKLGVDTGELFF.

Details on this clonotype: Mismatch with germline at one junction end may stem from a read error. This chain joins TRBV15 and TRBJ2-1; 13 positions match TRBD2. The CDR3 contains 15 residues. CDR1 is LNHNV and CDR2 is YYDKDF in the germline V gene (reference sequence). Here the CDR3 DNA reads TGTGCCACCAGGAGAGGGACTAGCGGGAACAATGAGCAGTTCTTC. Translation: CATRRGTSGNNEQFF.

As for this clonotype: The junction does not match germline at one end; this may be a read error. The chain recombines TRBV10-3 with TRBJ2-5, with TRBD2 matching 9 bases. Matching the DNA end better, TRBJ2-7 makes the J call doubtful. The CDR3 covers 14 residues. From germline, CDR1 is ENHRY and CDR2 SYGVKD. CDR3: CAIRELAGAYEQYF. In nucleotides, the CDR3 is TGTGCCATCAGGGAGTTAGCGGGAGCCTACGAGCAGTACTTC.

The V and J genes are TRBV29-1 and TRBJ2-7; D is ambiguous. Germline CDR1 SQVTM, CDR2 ANQGSEA. The CDR3 length is 14 residues. V dropped 4 bases and J dropped 0 bases, with 13 bases sitting between them. The CDR3 is CSVVPPGLSYEQYF. The CDR3 coding sequence is TGCAGCGTTGTGCCTCCTGGCCTCTCCTACGAGCAGTACTTC.

The chain has TRBV12-3 or TRBV12-4 and TRBJ1-6; D ambiguous. The CDR3 length is 13 residues. V was shortened by 2 bases and J by 8 bases, with 7 bases between the two germline ends. CDR3 DNA: TGTGCCAGCAGTTTAACCCCCGATTCACCCCTCCACTTT. As protein: CASSLTPDSPLHF.

The chain carries TRBV29-1 and TRBJ1-2, with TRBD1 as a possible D gene (5 bases). V lost 3 bases to trimming and J lost 2 bases, with 19 bases between them. The CDR3 loop spans 16 amino acids. Germline V lookup: CDR1 SQVTM, CDR2 ANQGSEA. The chain's CDR3 is CSVDAPPGPGNYGYTF. CDR3 sequence (DNA): TGCAGCGTTGATGCACCACCGGGACCTGGGAACTATGGCTACACCTTC.

The V call is TRBV2, the J call TRBJ2-7; either TRBD1 or TRBD2 may supply D (5 bases each). Germline V gives CDR1 SNHLY, CDR2 FYNNEI. V lost 6 bases and J 2 bases, leaving 17 bases between the germline ends. The CDR3 length is 15 residues. Here the CDR3 DNA reads TGTGCCAGCAGCCGGGCCGGGACGACCACCTACGAGCAGTACTTC. This sequence encodes CASSRAGTTTYEQYF.

The CDR3 DNA is TGTGCCAGCAAGGAGGGGGGGAGAGACCAAGAGACCCAGTACTTC. Translating it yields CASKEGGRDQETQYF. The chain recombines TRBV6-5 with TRBJ2-5, with D perhaps matching TRBD2 (7 bases). This CDR3 has 15 residues. Germline V CDR1 and CDR2: MNHEY, SVGAGI. V lost 7 bases and J 0 bases, leaving 15 bases between the germline ends.

The V and J genes are TRBV15 and TRBJ2-5, with D perhaps being TRBD1 or TRBD2 (5 bases each). Germline CDR1 LNHNV, CDR2 YYDKDF (reference sequence). The CDR3 extends over 12 amino acids. The ends were cut back, 0 bases at V and 13 bases at J, with 12 bases in the middle. CDR3 sequence reads: CATSRDRGTSYF. CDR3 nucleotides: TGTGCCACCAGCAGAGATCGAGGGACCTCGTACTTC.

This chain links TRBV2 with TRBJ2-7; 10 nucleotides agree with TRBD2. With V trimmed by 3 bases and J by 7 bases, 12 bases remained unmatched. From germline, CDR1 is SNHLY and CDR2 FYNNEI. The CDR3 contains 16 residues. Written as DNA, the CDR3 is TGTGCCAGCAGTGATTGGGGACTAGCGCGGGACAATGAGCAGTACTTC. Amino acids: CASSDWGLARDNEQYF.

The chain links TRBV6-6 to TRBJ1-2; D not resolved. V lost 6 bases to trimming and J lost 3 bases, with 8 bases between them. The CDR3 totals 12 residues. Germline V gene lookup returns CDR1 MNHNY and CDR2 SVGAGI (reference sequence). For the CDR3, the DNA is TGTGCCAGCAGGTACCGGGACTATGGCTACACCTTC. It is translated as CASRYRDYGYTF.

The V call is TRBV20-1, the J call TRBJ2-7; 10 nucleotides agree with TRBD2. V shed 0 bases and J 6 bases; nucleotides not matched to a gene: 20. The CDR3 totals 19 residues. Germline loops: CDR1 DFQATT, CDR2 SNEGSKA (reference sequence). This CDR3 reads CSARDSGLAGDPSTSEQYF. The CDR3 DNA reads TGCAGTGCTAGAGATTCAGGGCTAGCGGGAGACCCGTCTACAAGCGAGCAGTACTTC.

The V call is TRBV27, the J call TRBJ2-2, with a weak D call TRBD2 (5 bases). From germline, CDR1 is MNHEY and CDR2 SMNVEV (reference sequence). The length of the CDR3 is 15 residues. Trimming shortened V by 3 bases and J by 3 bases, and 11 bases separated the two germline ends. CDR3 bases: TGTGCCAGCAGTTTTGAGGGAGTATACACCGGGGAGCTGTTTTTT. Translation gives CASSFEGVYTGELFF.

This clonotype was seen a few times. For the CDR3, the DNA is TGTGCCAGCAGCCCTAGCGGGAAGGGGAACAATGAGCAGTTCTTC. Translated, it gives CASSPSGKGNNEQFF. This chain joins TRBV3-1 and TRBJ2-1, with 9 positions matching TRBD2. This CDR3 comprises 15 residues. The ends lost 4 bases at V and 5 bases at J; junction bases unmatched: 6. Per germline, CDR1 LGHDT and CDR2 YNNKEL (reference sequence).

The chain combines TRBV6-1 with TRBJ2-3; unclear D gene. This CDR3 contains 13 residues. Trimming removed 2 bases from V and 3 bases from J, with 6 bases in between. Germline CDR1 MNHNS, CDR2 SASEGT. DNA for the CDR3: TGTGCCAGCAGTGAATCTGTAACAGATACGCAGTATTTT. Protein sequence: CASSESVTDTQYF.

This clonotype was found many times. The V and J genes are TRBV6-1 and TRBJ1-6, with no clear D. Germline V CDR1 and CDR2: MNHNS, SASEGT. This CDR3 comprises 13 residues. V lost 1 base to trimming and J lost 7 bases, with 5 bases between them. DNA of the CDR3: TGTGCCAGCAGTGAAGAAAGGAATTCACCCCTCCACTTT. This codes for CASSEERNSPLHF.

The chain links TRBV29-1 to TRBJ2-3; no firm D call. CDR3 length equals 14 residues. CDR1 and CDR2 from the germline V gene are SQVTM and ANQGSEA. V dropped 3 bases and J dropped 4 bases, with 14 bases sitting between them. The CDR3 nucleotides are TGCAGCGTTGACGATGGGGAATACGCAGATACGCAGTATTTT. Protein product: CSVDDGEYADTQYF.

This sequence joins TRBV27 and TRBJ2-7; D is unresolved. This CDR3 has 15 amino acids. The V and J ends lost 6 bases and 3 bases respectively, with 18 bases between them. The germline V gene has CDR1 MNHEY and CDR2 SMNVEV (reference sequence). CDR3 protein: CASRESPMTGYEQYF. As DNA, the CDR3 is TGTGCCAGCAGAGAAAGCCCCATGACTGGCTACGAGCAGTACTTC.